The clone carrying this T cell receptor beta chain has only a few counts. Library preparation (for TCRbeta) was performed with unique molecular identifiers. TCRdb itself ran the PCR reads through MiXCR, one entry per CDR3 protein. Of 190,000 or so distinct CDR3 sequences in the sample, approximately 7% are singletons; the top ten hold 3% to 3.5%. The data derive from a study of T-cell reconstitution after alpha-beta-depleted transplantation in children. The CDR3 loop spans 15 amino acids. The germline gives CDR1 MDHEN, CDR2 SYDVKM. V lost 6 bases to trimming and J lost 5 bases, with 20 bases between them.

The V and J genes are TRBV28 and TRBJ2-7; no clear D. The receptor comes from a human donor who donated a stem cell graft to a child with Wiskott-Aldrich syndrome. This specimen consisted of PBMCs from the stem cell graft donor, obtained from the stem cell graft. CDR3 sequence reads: CASSRFSGVTHEQYF. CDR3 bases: TGTGCCAGCAGCCGCTTTTCTGGGGTGACCCACGAGCAGTACTTC.